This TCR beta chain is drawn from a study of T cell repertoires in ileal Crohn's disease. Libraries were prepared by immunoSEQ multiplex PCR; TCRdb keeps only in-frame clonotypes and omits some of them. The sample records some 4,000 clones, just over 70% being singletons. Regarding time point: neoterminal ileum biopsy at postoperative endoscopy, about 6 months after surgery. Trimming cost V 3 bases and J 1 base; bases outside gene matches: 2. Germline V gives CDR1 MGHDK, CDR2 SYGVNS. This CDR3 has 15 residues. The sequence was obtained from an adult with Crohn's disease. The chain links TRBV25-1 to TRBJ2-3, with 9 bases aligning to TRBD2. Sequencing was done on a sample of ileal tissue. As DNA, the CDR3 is TGTGCCAGCAGTGAGCCTAGCGGGGGCACAGATACGCAGTATTTT. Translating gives CASSEPSGGTDTQYF.